This T cell receptor beta chain was found in a study of CD8 T cells in ankylosing spondylitis. Study-wide results and limits: Roughly 8 highly homologous variants made up a TCR beta motif that seemed to typify ankylosing spondylitis blood.

CDR3 length: 14 amino acids. Germline assignment: CDR1 SGHRS and CDR2 YFSETQ. The V end was cut by 3 bases, the J end by 3 bases, with 10 bases between. This clonotype was seen ten or more times. The antigen remains unidentified. Making the TCR beta libraries involved quantitative 5'-RACE with molecular barcodes. TCRdb reprocessed the 5' RACE reads with MiXCR, giving one entry per CDR3 protein. Among 300,000 to 400,000 distinct CDR3 sequences listed, under 15% were seen once. The clonotype originates from a male donor with ankylosing spondylitis or in good health (not recorded which). The chain joins TRBV5-1 to TRBJ1-5, with D perhaps TRBD1 (6 bases). The source material was blood, either unsorted or a sorted T cell fraction (not recorded which). Written as DNA, the CDR3 is TGCGCCAGCAGCTCAGGGGTGAACAATCAGCCCCAGCATTTT. It translates to CASSSGVNNQPQHF.